The clone carrying this T cell receptor (beta chain) was seen only a few times. What it binds is unknown. This PCR relied on a set of 60 Vbeta primers and 13 Jbeta primers. Generated by immunoSEQ multiplex PCR, the TCRdb table keeps only in-frame clones and is missing some. The sample lists under 300,000 clones, approximately 70% occurring once. This CDR3 spans 15 amino acids. V was clipped by 0 bases and J by 8 bases, with 14 bases between them. Germline assignment: CDR1 SEHNR and CDR2 FQNEAQ (reference sequence). The data were obtained in a study of cytomegalovirus exposure and HLA in healthy donors. Study findings and constraints: Per published accounts, TCR beta sequences correctly predicted the HLA-A and HLA-B alleles of most subjects. In a later analysis, the majority of CMV-associated beta chains seemingly showed HLA restriction.

Sequencing used PBMCs. V usage is TRBV7-9 and J usage is TRBJ2-1; D is perhaps TRBD2 (5 bases). The receptor was derived from a female donor in good health and CMV-seronegative. Here the CDR3 reads CASSLASSNVDEQFF. The CDR3 DNA sequence: TGTGCCAGCAGCTTAGCATCTAGCAACGTGGATGAGCAGTTCTTC.